Described below is a single T cell receptor (beta chain) sequence and its context. Its specificity is not known. The V end was cut by 4 bases, the J end by 7 bases, with 14 bases between. Germline values: CDR1 SQVTM, CDR2 ANQGSEA. This CDR3 spans 13 amino acids. This sample is drawn from a study of long-term antiretroviral therapy in people with HIV. About the research overall: The earliest samples predate the 2015 immediate-ART recommendation by about a decade. Notes on the study in general: Researchers lacked any data on ART adherence, viral resistance or therapy changes.

Running of the v3.0 immunoSEQ assay took place at survey level. Here immunoSEQ multiplex PCR was the method, and the copy in TCRdb shows in-frame clones only, minus some. The sample includes around 12,000 clones, around 83% of them seen just once. The TCR comes from a middle-aged man with HIV. The V gene is TRBV29-1, the J gene TRBJ1-5; perhaps TRBD1 as D (6 bases). Sequences were derived from unsorted PBMCs, sampled 1.2 years after starting antiretroviral therapy. The DNA for the CDR3 is TGCAGCGTTGTTTCAGGGGAAGACCAGCCCCAGCATTTT. Protein product: CSVVSGEDQPQHF.